Below, 8 T cell receptor beta chains from the same sample are listed, as sequenced in a study of long-term antiretroviral therapy in people with HIV. immunoSEQ v3.0 was run at survey level. The repertoire was sequenced with immunoSEQ multiplex PCR; TCRdb's copy has only in-frame clones and lacks some. The sample consists of about 43,000 clones, about 94% of them appearing once. The input for sequencing was unsorted PBMCs, taken around 9.2 years after starting antiretroviral therapy. These receptors came from a man aged 25-40 years with HIV.

The rearrangement links TRBV6-5 to TRBJ2-3; maybe TRBD1 (6 bases). With 1 base removed from V and 5 bases from J, the gap between germline ends came to 13 bases. This CDR3 spans 15 amino acids. Germline V lookup: CDR1 MNHEY, CDR2 SVGAGI. CDR3 amino acids: CASSYLNRAQDTQYF. The CDR3 DNA sequence: TGTGCCAGCAGTTACTTAAACAGGGCTCAAGATACGCAGTATTTT.

J is TRBJ2-2 and V is TRBV28; D gene ambiguous. Germline-derived CDR1 and CDR2 are MDHEN and SYDVKM. V was cut by 3 bases and J by 1 base, with 12 bases left in between. The length of the CDR3 is 16 residues. The CDR3 coding sequence is TGTGCCAGCAGTTTCACCCCCACACAGAACACCGGGGAGCTGTTTTTT. Translating it yields CASSFTPTQNTGELFF.

V is TRBV5-8 and J is TRBJ2-3; D not certain. Trimming removed 7 bases at V and 5 bases at J, with 11 bases between. The germline CDR1 and CDR2 sequences are SGHTS and YDEGEE. CDR3 length equals 12 residues. CDR3 sequence (DNA): TGTGCCAGCGGAAAACACGGAGATACGCAGTATTTT. Amino acids: CASGKHGDTQYF. Based on the CDR3 plus reference TRBV5-8 and TRBJ2-3, the full variable domain is EAGVTQSPTHLIKTRGQQATLRCSPISGHTSVYWYQQALGLGLQFLLWYDEGEERNRGNFPPRFSGRQFPNYSSELNVNALELEDSALYLCASGKHGDTQYFGPGTRLTVL.

The V and J genes are TRBV6-1 and TRBJ2-7, with 11 bases lining up with TRBD1. Germline CDR1 reads MNHNS; CDR2 reads SASEGT. V shed 6 bases and J 7 bases; nucleotides not matched to a gene: 5. This CDR3 contains 13 residues. The DNA of the CDR3 is TGTGCCAGCAGGGGACAGGGGGAGGGAGAGCAGTACGTC. Residues: CASRGQGEGEQYV.

The rearrangement links TRBV19 to TRBJ1-5; D gene ambiguous. Germline V gene lookup returns CDR1 LNHDA and CDR2 SQIVND (reference sequence). The V gene lost 1 base and the J gene lost 4 bases, with 8 bases spanning the gap. This CDR3 has 14 amino acids. CDR3 DNA: TGTGCCAGTAGTATAGTTCTGAGGAATCAGCCCCAGCATTTT. Translating gives CASSIVLRNQPQHF.

The chain has TRBV5-4 and TRBJ2-7; 8 nucleotides align to TRBD2. CDR1 and CDR2 (germline): SGHNT, YYREEE (reference sequence). The CDR3 sequence is 17 residues long. J was trimmed by 5 bases and V by 1 base; bases with no gene match: 14. The CDR3 sequence: CASSLPGRRGGIHEQYF. The DNA for the CDR3 is TGTGCCAGCAGCTTGCCGGGGCGACGGGGGGGTATCCACGAGCAGTACTTC.

The chain combines TRBV2 with TRBJ2-3; D may be TRBD1 or TRBD2 (5 bases each). The germline CDR1 and CDR2 sequences are SNHLY and FYNNEI. Trimming shortened V by 6 bases and J by 4 bases, and 8 bases separated the two germline ends. The CDR3 extends over 12 amino acids. The CDR3 protein is CASRRGADTQYF. CDR3 DNA: TGTGCCAGCAGACGAGGGGCAGATACGCAGTATTTT.

J is TRBJ1-3 and V is TRBV2, with D unresolved. This CDR3 contains 15 residues. V was clipped by 2 bases and J by 3 bases, with 11 bases between them. From germline, CDR1 is SNHLY and CDR2 FYNNEI. The DNA for the CDR3 is TGTGCCAGCAGTGAATGGGTGGGCAATGGAAACACCATATATTTT. Translation: CASSEWVGNGNTIYF.